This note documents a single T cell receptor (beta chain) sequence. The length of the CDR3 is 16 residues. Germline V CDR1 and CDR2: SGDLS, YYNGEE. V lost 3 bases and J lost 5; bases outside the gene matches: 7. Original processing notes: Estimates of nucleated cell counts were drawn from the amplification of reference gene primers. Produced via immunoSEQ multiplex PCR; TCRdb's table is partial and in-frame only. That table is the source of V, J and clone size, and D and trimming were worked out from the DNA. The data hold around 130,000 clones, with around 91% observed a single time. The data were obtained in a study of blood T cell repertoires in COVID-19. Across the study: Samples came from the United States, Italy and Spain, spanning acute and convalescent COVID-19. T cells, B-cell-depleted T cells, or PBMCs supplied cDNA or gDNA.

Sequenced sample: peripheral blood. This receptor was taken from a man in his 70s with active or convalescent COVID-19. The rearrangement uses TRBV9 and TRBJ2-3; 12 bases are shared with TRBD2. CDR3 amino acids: CASSAWTSGKRDTQYF. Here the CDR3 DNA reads TGTGCCAGCAGCGCCTGGACTAGCGGGAAGAGAGATACGCAGTATTTT.